What follows is one T cell receptor beta chain and its context. The antigen remains undetermined. The data stem from a study of blood T cells in healthy people across ages. The study, taken as a whole, reports: Per million T cells, the diversity of TCR beta decreased roughly linearly as age advanced.

A second about 7 to 12 cycle PCR used barcoded and J-beta primers. TCRdb independently ran MiXCR on the 5' RACE reads; one entry per CDR3 protein. The sample consists of around 1,800,000 distinct CDR3 sequences, about two fifths of them appearing once. CDR1 is SGHTA, CDR2 FQGNSA, per germline. Trimming removed 2 bases from V and 0 bases from J; junction bases left unmatched: 6. This CDR3 has 17 residues. Sequenced input: blood. The V call is TRBV7-2, the J call TRBJ2-1; TRBD2 matches 8 bases. The clonotype originates from a human donor in good health. The CDR3 is CASSLWGGGFSYNEQFF. The CDR3 DNA sequence: TGTGCCAGCAGCTTATGGGGCGGGGGGTTCTCCTACAATGAGCAGTTCTTC. Full variable domain (rest looked up from reference TRBV7-2 and TRBJ2-1): GAGVSQSPSNKVTEKGKDVELRCDPISGHTALYWYRQSLGQGLEFLIYFQGNSAPDKSGLPSDRFSAERTGGSVSTLTIQRTQQEDSAVYLCASSLWGGGFSYNEQFFGPGTRLTVL.